This T cell receptor beta chain came from a study of blood T cell repertoires in COVID-19. About the research overall: Among Cohort 3 donors, those recovered had two negative PCRs, clearance, or symptom resolution.

Per germline, CDR1 MNHEY and CDR2 SMNVEV (reference sequence). The germline V and J ends were trimmed by 4 bases and 1 base, with 10 bases remaining between them. The CDR3 consists of 14 residues. Source study methods: Amplification from reference gene primers served as the basis for estimated nucleated cell counts. TCRdb's copy holds only in-frame clones and misses some; the assay was immunoSEQ multiplex PCR. The DNA was the basis for D and trimming; V, J and clone size are from that table. The top ten hold around 23% of the sample, which has fewer than 200,000 clones, approximately 86% seen once. This clone was detected once.

The rearrangement joins TRBV27 to TRBJ1-1; tentatively, D is TRBD1 (5 bases). The sequenced material came from PBMCs or T cells enriched from blood (not recorded which). The source of this sequence is a middle-aged woman in a cohort exposed to, infected with or recovered from COVID-19 (not recorded which). The chain's CDR3 is CASSSGGGNTEAFF. The CDR3 DNA sequence: TGTGCCAGCAGTTCTGGGGGAGGGAACACTGAAGCTTTCTTT.